This paragraph reports one TCR beta chain. What it recognizes is unknown. MiXCR, run by TCRdb on the 5' RACE reads, gives a single entry per CDR3 protein. Of roughly 320,000 distinct CDR3 sequences in the sample, 25% to 30% were seen once. These data are taken from a study of T-cell memory formation after mild COVID-19. Study results and caveats: Balance between CD4 and CD8 was seen in clones contracting day 15 to 85, and a CD4+ lean was seen in later expanders. Contracting CD4+ clones lay largely in CM and EM, with CD8+ ones residing in EMRA.

The sequence was obtained from an adult woman who had mild COVID-19 (a few samples of this study predate the infection). Cell type and time point are not known. Sequenced: PBMCs or a T cell subset sorted from them (not recorded which).

The CDR3 region has the DNA TGCGCCAGCAGCCAACCGGGGCCTGTGGGTGCAGATACGCAGTATTTT. As protein: CASSQPGPVGADTQYF. This chain uses TRBV4-3 with TRBJ2-3; D may be TRBD1 or TRBD2 (5 bases each). Per the germline V gene, CDR1 is LGHNA and CDR2 is YSLEER. This CDR3 has 16 residues. V dropped 2 bases and J dropped 4 bases, with 16 bases sitting between them.